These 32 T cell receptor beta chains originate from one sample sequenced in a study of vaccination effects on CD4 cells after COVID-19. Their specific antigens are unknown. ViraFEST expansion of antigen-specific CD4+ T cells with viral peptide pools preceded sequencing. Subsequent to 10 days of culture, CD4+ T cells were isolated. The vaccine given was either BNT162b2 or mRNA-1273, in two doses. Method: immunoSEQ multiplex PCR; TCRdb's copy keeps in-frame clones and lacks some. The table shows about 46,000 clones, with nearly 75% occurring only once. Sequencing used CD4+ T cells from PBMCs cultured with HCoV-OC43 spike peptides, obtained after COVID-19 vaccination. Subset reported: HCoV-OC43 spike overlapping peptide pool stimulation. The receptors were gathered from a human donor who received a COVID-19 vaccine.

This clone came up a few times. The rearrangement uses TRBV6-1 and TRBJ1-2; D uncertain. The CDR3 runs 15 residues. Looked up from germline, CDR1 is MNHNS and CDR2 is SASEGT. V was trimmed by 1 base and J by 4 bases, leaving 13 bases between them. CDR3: CASSEESTAIYGYTF. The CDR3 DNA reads TGTGCCAGCAGTGAAGAGAGCACAGCGATCTATGGCTACACCTTC.

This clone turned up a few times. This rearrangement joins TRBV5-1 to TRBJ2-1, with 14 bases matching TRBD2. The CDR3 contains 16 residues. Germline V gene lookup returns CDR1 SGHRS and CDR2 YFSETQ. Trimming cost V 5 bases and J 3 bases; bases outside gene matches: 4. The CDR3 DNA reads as TGCGCCAGCAGGGGACTAGCGGGAGTGCTCTACAATGAGCAGTTCTTC. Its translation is CASRGLAGVLYNEQFF. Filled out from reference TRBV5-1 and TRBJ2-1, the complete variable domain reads KAGVTQTPRYLIKTRGQQVTLSCSPISGHRSVSWYQQTPGQGLQFLFEYFSETQRNKGNFPGRFSGRQFSNSRSEMNVSTLELGDSALYLCASRGLAGVLYNEQFFGPGTRLTVL.

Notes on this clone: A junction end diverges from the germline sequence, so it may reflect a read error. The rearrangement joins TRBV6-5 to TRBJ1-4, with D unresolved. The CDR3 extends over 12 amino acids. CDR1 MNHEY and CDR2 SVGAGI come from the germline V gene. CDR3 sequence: CASRRSNEKLFF. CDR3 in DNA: TGTGCTAGCAGGCGCAGTAATGAAAAACTGTTTTTT.

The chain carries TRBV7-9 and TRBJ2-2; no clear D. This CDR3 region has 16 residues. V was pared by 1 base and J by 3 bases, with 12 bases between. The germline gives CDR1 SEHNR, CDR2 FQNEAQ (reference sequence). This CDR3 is CASSLGGARHTGELFF. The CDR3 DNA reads TGTGCCAGCAGCTTAGGAGGTGCCAGGCACACCGGGGAGCTGTTTTTT.

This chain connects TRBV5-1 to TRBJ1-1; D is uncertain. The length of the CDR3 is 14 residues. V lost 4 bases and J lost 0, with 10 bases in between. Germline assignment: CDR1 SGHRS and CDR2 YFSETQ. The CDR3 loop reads CASSPSELNTEAFF. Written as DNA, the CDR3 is TGCGCCAGCAGCCCTAGTGAGTTGAACACTGAAGCTTTCTTT. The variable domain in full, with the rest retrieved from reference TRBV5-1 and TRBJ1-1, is KAGVTQTPRYLIKTRGQQVTLSCSPISGHRSVSWYQQTPGQGLQFLFEYFSETQRNKGNFPGRFSGRQFSNSRSEMNVSTLELGDSALYLCASSPSELNTEAFFGQGTRLTVV.

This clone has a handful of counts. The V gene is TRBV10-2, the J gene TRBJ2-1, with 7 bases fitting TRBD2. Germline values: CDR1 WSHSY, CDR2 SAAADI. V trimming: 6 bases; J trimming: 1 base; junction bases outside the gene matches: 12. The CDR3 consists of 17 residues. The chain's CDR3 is CASRELPGGSSYNEQFF. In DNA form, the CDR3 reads TGCGCCAGCAGAGAACTCCCCGGGGGGTCGTCCTACAATGAGCAGTTCTTC.

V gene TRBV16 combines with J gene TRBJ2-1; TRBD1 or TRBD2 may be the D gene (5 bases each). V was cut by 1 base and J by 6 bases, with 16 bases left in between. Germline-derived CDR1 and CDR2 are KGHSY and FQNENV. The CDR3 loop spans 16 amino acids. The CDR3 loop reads CASSQFEGNYLNEQFF. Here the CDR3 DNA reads TGTGCCAGCAGCCAATTCGAGGGGAACTACCTCAATGAGCAGTTCTTC.

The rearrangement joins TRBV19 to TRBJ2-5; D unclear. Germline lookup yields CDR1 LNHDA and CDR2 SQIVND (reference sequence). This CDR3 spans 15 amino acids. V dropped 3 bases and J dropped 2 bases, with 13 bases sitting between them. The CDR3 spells CASSMGFGLQETQYF. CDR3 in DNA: TGTGCCAGTAGTATGGGGTTTGGGTTACAAGAGACCCAGTACTTC.

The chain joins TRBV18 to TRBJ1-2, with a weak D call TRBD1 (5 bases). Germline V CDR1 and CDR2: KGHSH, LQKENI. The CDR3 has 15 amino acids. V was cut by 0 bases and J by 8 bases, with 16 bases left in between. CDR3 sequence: CASSPPPGNGYGYTF. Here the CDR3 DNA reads TGTGCCAGCTCACCACCGCCAGGGAATGGGTACGGCTACACCTTC.

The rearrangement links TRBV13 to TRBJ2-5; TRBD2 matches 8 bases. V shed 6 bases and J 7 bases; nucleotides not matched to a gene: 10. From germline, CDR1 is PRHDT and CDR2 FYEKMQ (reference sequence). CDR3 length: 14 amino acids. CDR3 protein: CASRTRAGGGTQYF. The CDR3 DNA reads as TGTGCCAGCAGGACCCGCGCGGGAGGAGGGACCCAGTACTTC.

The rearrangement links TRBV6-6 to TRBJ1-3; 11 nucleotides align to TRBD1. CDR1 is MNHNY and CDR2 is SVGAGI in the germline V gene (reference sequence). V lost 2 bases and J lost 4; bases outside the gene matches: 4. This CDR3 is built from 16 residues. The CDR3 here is CASSYGQGAWGNTIYF. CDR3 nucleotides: TGTGCCAGCAGTTACGGACAGGGGGCGTGGGGAAACACCATATATTTT.

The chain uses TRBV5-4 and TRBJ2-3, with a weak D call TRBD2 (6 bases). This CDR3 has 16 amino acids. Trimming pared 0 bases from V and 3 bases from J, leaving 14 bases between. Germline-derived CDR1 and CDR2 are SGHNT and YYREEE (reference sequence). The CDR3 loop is CASSLGSSARTDTQYF. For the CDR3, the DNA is TGTGCCAGCAGCTTGGGGTCTAGCGCAAGGACAGATACGCAGTATTTT.

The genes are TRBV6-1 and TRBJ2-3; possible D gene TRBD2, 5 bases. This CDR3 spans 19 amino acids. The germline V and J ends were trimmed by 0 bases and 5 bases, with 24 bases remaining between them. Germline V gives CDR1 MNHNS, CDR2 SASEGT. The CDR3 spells CASSEATHGFGRGRDTQYF. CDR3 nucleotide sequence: TGTGCCAGCAGTGAAGCCACACACGGTTTCGGAAGAGGGAGAGATACGCAGTATTTT.

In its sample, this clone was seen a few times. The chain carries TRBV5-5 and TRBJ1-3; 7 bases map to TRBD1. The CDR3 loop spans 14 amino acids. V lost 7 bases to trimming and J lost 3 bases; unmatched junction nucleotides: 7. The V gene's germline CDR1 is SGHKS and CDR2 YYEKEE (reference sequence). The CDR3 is CASLTGENGNTIYF. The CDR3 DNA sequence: TGTGCCAGCCTAACAGGGGAGAATGGAAACACCATATATTTT.

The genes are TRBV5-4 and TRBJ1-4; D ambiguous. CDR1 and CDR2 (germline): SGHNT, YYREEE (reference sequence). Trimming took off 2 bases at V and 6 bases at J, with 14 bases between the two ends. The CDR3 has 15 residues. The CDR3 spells CASSFRSGGDEKLFF. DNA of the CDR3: TGTGCCAGCAGCTTCCGGTCGGGTGGGGATGAAAAACTGTTTTTT.

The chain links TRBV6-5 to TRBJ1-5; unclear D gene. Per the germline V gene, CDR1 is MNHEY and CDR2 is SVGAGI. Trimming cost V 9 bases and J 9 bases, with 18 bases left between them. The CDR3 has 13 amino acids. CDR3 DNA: TGTGCCAGAGAAGGGCGCAGGCAGAGGCCCCAGCATTTT. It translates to CAREGRRQRPQHF.

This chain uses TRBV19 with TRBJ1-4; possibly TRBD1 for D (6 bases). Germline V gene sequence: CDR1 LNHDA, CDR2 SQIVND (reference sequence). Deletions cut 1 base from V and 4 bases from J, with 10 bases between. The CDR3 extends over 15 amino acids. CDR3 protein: CASSIGLGGNEKLFF. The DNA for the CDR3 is TGTGCCAGTAGTATAGGGCTAGGGGGTAATGAAAAACTGTTTTTT.

The CDR3 region is CASSLGFQETQYF. In DNA, the CDR3 is TGCGCCAGCAGCTTAGGATTTCAAGAGACCCAGTACTTC. The chain employs TRBV5-1 and TRBJ2-5; D is ambiguous. V shed 2 bases and J shed 2 bases, with 7 bases lying between them. Per germline, CDR1 SGHRS and CDR2 YFSETQ. The CDR3 has 13 amino acids. The whole variable domain, filled in from reference TRBV5-1 and TRBJ2-5, reads KAGVTQTPRYLIKTRGQQVTLSCSPISGHRSVSWYQQTPGQGLQFLFEYFSETQRNKGNFPGRFSGRQFSNSRSEMNVSTLELGDSALYLCASSLGFQETQYFGPGTRLLVL.

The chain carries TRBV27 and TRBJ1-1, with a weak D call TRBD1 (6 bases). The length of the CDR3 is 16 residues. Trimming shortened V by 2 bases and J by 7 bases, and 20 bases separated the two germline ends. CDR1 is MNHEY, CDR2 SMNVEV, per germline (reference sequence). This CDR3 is CASSLRPGLGASEAFF. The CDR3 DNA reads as TGTGCCAGCAGTTTACGCCCGGGGCTGGGGGCAAGTGAAGCTTTCTTT.

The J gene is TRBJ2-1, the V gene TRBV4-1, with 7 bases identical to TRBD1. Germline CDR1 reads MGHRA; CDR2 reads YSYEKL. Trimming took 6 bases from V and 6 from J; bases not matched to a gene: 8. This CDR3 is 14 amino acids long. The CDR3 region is CASRPLTGLNEQFF. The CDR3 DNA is TGCGCCAGCAGACCCCTGACAGGGCTCAATGAGCAGTTCTTC.

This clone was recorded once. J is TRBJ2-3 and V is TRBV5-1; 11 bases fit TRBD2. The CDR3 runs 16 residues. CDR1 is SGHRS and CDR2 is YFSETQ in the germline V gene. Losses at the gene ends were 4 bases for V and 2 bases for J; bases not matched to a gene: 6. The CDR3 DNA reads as TGCGCCAGCAGCCGAGGGACTAGCGGATTCACAGATACGCAGTATTTT. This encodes CASSRGTSGFTDTQYF. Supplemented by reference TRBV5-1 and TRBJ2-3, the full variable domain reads KAGVTQTPRYLIKTRGQQVTLSCSPISGHRSVSWYQQTPGQGLQFLFEYFSETQRNKGNFPGRFSGRQFSNSRSEMNVSTLELGDSALYLCASSRGTSGFTDTQYFGPGTRLTVL.

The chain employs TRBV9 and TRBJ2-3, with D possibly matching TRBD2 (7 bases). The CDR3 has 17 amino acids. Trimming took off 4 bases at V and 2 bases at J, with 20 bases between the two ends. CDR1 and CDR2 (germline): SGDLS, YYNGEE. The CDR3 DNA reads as TGTGCCAGCAGCCCTCCCTTACGGGGGGCCCTCACAGATACGCAGTATTTT. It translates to CASSPPLRGALTDTQYF.

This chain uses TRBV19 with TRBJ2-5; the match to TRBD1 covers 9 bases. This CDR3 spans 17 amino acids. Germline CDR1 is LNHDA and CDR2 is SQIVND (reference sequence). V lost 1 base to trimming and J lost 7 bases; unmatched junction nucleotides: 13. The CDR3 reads CASSIGLGTGILGTQYF. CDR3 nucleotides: TGTGCCAGTAGTATAGGTCTGGGGACAGGGATATTGGGGACCCAGTACTTC.

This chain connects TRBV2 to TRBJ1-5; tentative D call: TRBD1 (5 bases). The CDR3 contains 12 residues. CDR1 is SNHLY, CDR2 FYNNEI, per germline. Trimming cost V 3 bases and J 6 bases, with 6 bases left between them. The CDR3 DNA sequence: TGTGCCAGCAGTGATGGGGGTCAGCCCCAGCATTTT. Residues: CASSDGGQPQHF.

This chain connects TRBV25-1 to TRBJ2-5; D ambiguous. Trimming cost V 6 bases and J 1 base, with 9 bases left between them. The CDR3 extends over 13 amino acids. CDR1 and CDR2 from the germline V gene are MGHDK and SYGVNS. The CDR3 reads CASRGWPQETQYF. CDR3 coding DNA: TGTGCCAGCAGGGGGTGGCCCCAAGAGACCCAGTACTTC.

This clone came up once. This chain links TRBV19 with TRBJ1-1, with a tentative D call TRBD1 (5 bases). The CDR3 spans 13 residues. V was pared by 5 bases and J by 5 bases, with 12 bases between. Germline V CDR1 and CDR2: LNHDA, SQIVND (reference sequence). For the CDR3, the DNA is TGTGCCAGTAGTTTACCGGGGCTAACTGAAGCTTTCTTT. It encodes CASSLPGLTEAFF.

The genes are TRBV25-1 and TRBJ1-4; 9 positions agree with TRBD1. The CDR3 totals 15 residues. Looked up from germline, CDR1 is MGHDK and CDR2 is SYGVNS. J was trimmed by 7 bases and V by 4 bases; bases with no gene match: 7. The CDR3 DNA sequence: TGTGCCAGCAGTGCGAATACAGGGGGCGGTGAAAAACTGTTTTTT. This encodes CASSANTGGGEKLFF.

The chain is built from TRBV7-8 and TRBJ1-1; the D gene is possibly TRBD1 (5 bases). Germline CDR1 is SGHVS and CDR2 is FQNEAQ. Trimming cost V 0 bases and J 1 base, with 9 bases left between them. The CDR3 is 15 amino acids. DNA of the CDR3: TGTGCCAGCAGCTTAGCCGGGACGGCGAACACTGAAGCTTTCTTT. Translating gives CASSLAGTANTEAFF. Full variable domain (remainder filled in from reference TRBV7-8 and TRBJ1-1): GAGVSQSPRYKVAKRGQDVALRCDPISGHVSLFWYQQALGQGPEFLTYFQNEAQLDKSGLPSDRFFAERPEGSVSTLKIQRTQQEDSAVYLCASSLAGTANTEAFFGQGTRLTVV.

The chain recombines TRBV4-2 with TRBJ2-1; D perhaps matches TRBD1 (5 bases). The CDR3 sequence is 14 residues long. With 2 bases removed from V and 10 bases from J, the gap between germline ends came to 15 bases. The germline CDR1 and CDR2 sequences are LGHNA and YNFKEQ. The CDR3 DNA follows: TGTGCCAGCAGCCAATTTTCGGGTCGGACAGAGCAGTTCTTC. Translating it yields CASSQFSGRTEQFF.

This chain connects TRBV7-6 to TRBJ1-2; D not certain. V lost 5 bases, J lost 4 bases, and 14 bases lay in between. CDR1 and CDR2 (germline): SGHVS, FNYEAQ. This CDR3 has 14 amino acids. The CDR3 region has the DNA TGTGCCAGCAGCCCTGTAGCAGGCGCCTATGGCTACACCTTC. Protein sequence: CASSPVAGAYGYTF.

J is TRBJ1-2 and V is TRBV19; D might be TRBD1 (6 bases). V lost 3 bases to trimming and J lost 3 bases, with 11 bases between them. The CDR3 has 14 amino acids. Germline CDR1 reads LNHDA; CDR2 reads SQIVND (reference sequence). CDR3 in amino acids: CASSIARQDYGYTF. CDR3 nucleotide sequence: TGTGCCAGTAGTATCGCGAGACAGGACTATGGCTACACCTTC.

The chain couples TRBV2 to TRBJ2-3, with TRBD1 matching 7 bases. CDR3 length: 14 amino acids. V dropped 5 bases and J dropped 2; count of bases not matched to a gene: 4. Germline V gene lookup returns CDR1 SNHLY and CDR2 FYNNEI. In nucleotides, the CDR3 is TGTGCCAGCAGTCGGGACAGAAACACAGATACGCAGTATTTT. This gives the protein CASSRDRNTDTQYF.